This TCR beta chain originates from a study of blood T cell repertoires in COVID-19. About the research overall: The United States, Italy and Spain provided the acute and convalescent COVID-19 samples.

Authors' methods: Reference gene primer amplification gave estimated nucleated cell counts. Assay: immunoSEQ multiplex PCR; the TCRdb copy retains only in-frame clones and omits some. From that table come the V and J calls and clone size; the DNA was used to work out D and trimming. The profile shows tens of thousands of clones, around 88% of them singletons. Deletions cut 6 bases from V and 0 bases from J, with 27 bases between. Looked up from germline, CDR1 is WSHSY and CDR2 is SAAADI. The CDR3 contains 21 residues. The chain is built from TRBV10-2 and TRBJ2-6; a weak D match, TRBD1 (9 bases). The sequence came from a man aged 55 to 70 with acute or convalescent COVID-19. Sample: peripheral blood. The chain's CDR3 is CASRGDRVPGTRGSGANVLTF. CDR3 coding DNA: TGCGCCAGCAGGGGGGACAGGGTCCCCGGGACTAGGGGCTCTGGGGCCAACGTCCTGACTTTC.